The 32 T cell receptor beta chains below come from one sample, sequenced in a study of early T cells in non-severe SARS-CoV-2 infection. TCRdb reprocessed the 5' RACE reads via MiXCR and lists one record per CDR3 protein. Of under 45,000 distinct CDR3 sequences listed, around 8% are singletons. The sample consisted of whole blood, taken at baseline. The receptors here all came from an adult who was a healthcare worker with PCR-confirmed SARS-CoV-2 infection or an uninfected control (not recorded which).

This clonotype was counted many times. The CDR3 loop is CASSLWAGGTEAFF. CDR3 in DNA: TGTGCCAGCAGTTTATGGGCAGGGGGAACTGAAGCTTTCTTT. V and J are TRBV27 and TRBJ1-1; 7 bases are shared with TRBD1. The germline gives CDR1 MNHEY, CDR2 SMNVEV (reference sequence). Trimming took 1 base from V and 5 from J; bases not matched to a gene: 4. The CDR3 sequence is 14 residues long.

CDR3 nucleotide sequence: TGTGCCAGCAGCCCCCCGGGACAGGGGAGGAACACTGAAGCTTTCTTT. This translates into CASSPPGQGRNTEAFF. The V and J genes are TRBV5-5 and TRBJ1-1; 10 bases map to TRBD1. CDR1 is SGHKS and CDR2 is YYEKEE in the germline V gene (reference sequence). The trim removed 4 bases at V and 1 base at J, leaving 7 bases unmatched. The CDR3 is made up of 16 amino acids.

This clonotype was picked up many times. The V and J genes are TRBV29-1 and TRBJ1-1; weak D call: TRBD1 (5 bases). The CDR3 has 13 amino acids. The V gene's germline CDR1 is SQVTM and CDR2 ANQGSEA. The V end lost 5 bases, the J end lost 6 bases, and 16 bases lay between the germline ends. The CDR3 DNA reads TGCAGCGTTCGCCGGGACCTAGGGGCTGAAGCTTTCTTT. Its translation is CSVRRDLGAEAFF. The entire variable domain, with the rest obtained from reference TRBV29-1 and TRBJ1-1, is as follows: SAVISQKPSRDICQRGTSLTIQCQVDSQVTMMFWYRQQPGQSLTLIATANQGSEATYESGFVIDKFPISRPNLTFSTLTVSNMSPEDSSIYLCSVRRDLGAEAFFGQGTRLTVV.

This clonotype was picked up a small number of times. The chain uses TRBV19 and TRBJ2-1; D is unclear. V dropped 6 bases and J dropped 5 bases, with 14 bases sitting between them. The CDR3 is 14 amino acids. The germline V gene encodes CDR1 LNHDA and CDR2 SQIVND (reference sequence). The CDR3 here is CASSFRDWNNEQFF. CDR3 coding DNA: TGTGCCAGTAGCTTCCGTGACTGGAACAATGAGCAGTTCTTC.

This chain uses TRBV29-1 with TRBJ2-7, with D hard to call. Deletions cut 4 bases from V and 0 bases from J, with 10 bases between. The germline gives CDR1 SQVTM, CDR2 ANQGSEA. CDR3 length equals 13 residues. Written as DNA, the CDR3 is TGCAGCGTTGCAACAGTCAGCTCCTACGAGCAGTACTTC. This gives the protein CSVATVSSYEQYF.

This clonotype occurred a few times. The J gene is TRBJ2-6, the V gene TRBV20-1, with D unresolved. The CDR3 extends over 17 amino acids. The germline CDR1 and CDR2 sequences are DFQATT and SNEGSKA (reference sequence). V was trimmed by 2 bases and J by 0 bases, leaving 14 bases between them. In DNA, the CDR3 is TGCAGTGCTAGAAGACATCCAGGCATCTCTGGGGCCAACGTCCTGACTTTC. It yields the protein CSARRHPGISGANVLTF.

V is TRBV29-1 and J is TRBJ2-1; perhaps TRBD2 as D (6 bases). V dropped 7 bases and J dropped 2 bases, with 15 bases sitting between them. This CDR3 spans 14 amino acids. Germline-derived CDR1 and CDR2 are SQVTM and ANQGSEA. CDR3 bases: TGCAGCGCTCTAGGGACTGAGGCCTACAATGAGCAGTTCTTC. Amino acids: CSALGTEAYNEQFF.

The V and J genes are TRBV20-1 and TRBJ1-1; no clear D gene. CDR1 is DFQATT, CDR2 SNEGSKA, per germline (reference sequence). The V and J ends lost 6 bases and 1 base respectively, with 15 bases between them. The CDR3 has 14 amino acids. The CDR3, as DNA: TGCAGTGCCTTCGGACGGACGGCGAACACTGAAGCTTTCTTT. Translating gives CSAFGRTANTEAFF.

This chain joins TRBV20-1 and TRBJ2-7; D unresolved. The CDR3 runs 11 residues. CDR1 and CDR2 (germline): DFQATT, SNEGSKA (reference sequence). Trimming took 3 bases from V and 5 from J, leaving 8 bases between them. CDR3: CSASSGHEQYF. The DNA for the CDR3 is TGCAGTGCTAGTTCCGGGCACGAGCAGTACTTC.

At least ten counts were recorded for this clonotype. The chain couples TRBV25-1 to TRBJ2-2, with D possibly TRBD1 on 5 matching bases. The CDR3 loop spans 14 amino acids. From germline, CDR1 is MGHDK and CDR2 SYGVNS. Trimming pared 0 bases from V and 3 bases from J, leaving 5 bases between. CDR3 sequence: CASSEYRDTGELFF. In DNA form, the CDR3 reads TGTGCCAGCAGTGAATACAGGGACACCGGGGAGCTGTTTTTT.

This clonotype was observed a few times. J is TRBJ1-6 and V is TRBV5-1; TRBD1 matches 7 bases. The CDR3 has 17 amino acids. Germline lookup yields CDR1 SGHRS and CDR2 YFSETQ. V trimming: 3 bases; J trimming: 8 bases; junction bases outside the gene matches: 14. CDR3 amino acids: CASSSSTGQGFYSPLHF. In nucleotides, the CDR3 is TGCGCCAGCAGCTCTTCGACAGGGCAAGGGTTTTATTCACCCCTCCACTTT. The whole variable domain, filled in from reference TRBV5-1 and TRBJ1-6, reads KAGVTQTPRYLIKTRGQQVTLSCSPISGHRSVSWYQQTPGQGLQFLFEYFSETQRNKGNFPGRFSGRQFSNSRSEMNVSTLELGDSALYLCASSSSTGQGFYSPLHFGNGTRLTVT.

This clonotype was seen many times. The rearrangement uses TRBV27 and TRBJ1-6; possible D gene TRBD1, 5 bases. Per germline, CDR1 MNHEY and CDR2 SMNVEV (reference sequence). The V and J ends lost 3 bases and 9 bases respectively, with 15 bases between them. This CDR3 spans 15 amino acids. CDR3 in amino acids: CASSLGIGRVSPLHF. In DNA form, the CDR3 reads TGTGCCAGCAGTTTGGGGATTGGCAGGGTTTCACCCCTCCACTTT.

This clonotype was seen a handful of times. The chain uses TRBV25-1 and TRBJ2-1, with D maybe TRBD1 (6 bases). From germline, CDR1 is MGHDK and CDR2 SYGVNS. This CDR3 has 14 residues. V was shortened by 5 bases and J by 1 base, with 9 bases between the two germline ends. Written as DNA, the CDR3 is TGTGCCAGCAGTCTTCAGGGGTCCTACAATGAGCAGTTCTTC. Its translation: CASSLQGSYNEQFF.

Many counts were recorded for this clonotype. The J gene is TRBJ2-6, the V gene TRBV28; 7 positions agree with TRBD1. This CDR3 contains 20 residues. The germline V gene encodes CDR1 MDHEN and CDR2 SYDVKM. V dropped 5 bases and J dropped 3; count of bases not matched to a gene: 19. CDR3 sequence: CASSRRAYRGRQGGANVLTF. The CDR3 DNA is TGTGCCAGCAGTCGACGCGCCTACAGGGGACGCCAAGGTGGGGCCAACGTCCTGACTTTC.

V usage is TRBV6-2 or TRBV6-3 and J usage is TRBJ2-5, with D possibly matching TRBD1 (6 bases). CDR3 length equals 18 residues. Trimming took 5 bases from V and 0 from J, leaving 22 bases between them. Per germline, CDR1 MNHEY and CDR2 SVGEGT. Written as DNA, the CDR3 is TGTGCCAGCAGTCCAGAACATCCGACAGGCGGGTACCAAGAGACCCAGTACTTC. Amino acid sequence: CASSPEHPTGGYQETQYF.

CDR3 loop: CASSPRGDEQYF. The CDR3 DNA follows: TGTGCCAGCTCACCACGAGGGGACGAGCAGTACTTC. The chain is built from TRBV18 and TRBJ2-7; D possibly matches TRBD1 or TRBD2 (5 bases each). Germline assignment: CDR1 KGHSH and CDR2 LQKENI. Trimming removed 1 base from V and 5 bases from J, with 6 bases in between. This CDR3 is built from 12 residues. Full variable domain (outside the CDR3, taken from reference TRBV18 and TRBJ2-7): NAGVMQNPRHLVRRRGQEARLRCSPMKGHSHVYWYRQLPEEGLKFMVYLQKENIIDESGMPKERFSAEFPKEGPSILRIQQVVRGDSAAYFCASSPRGDEQYFGPGTRLTVT.

The chain is built from TRBV3-1 and TRBJ1-1; a possible D gene is TRBD1 (6 bases). Germline V gives CDR1 LGHDT, CDR2 YNNKEL (reference sequence). The CDR3 totals 15 residues. V lost 4 bases and J 1 base, leaving 13 bases between the germline ends. In nucleotides, the CDR3 is TGTGCCAGCAGCCCGACGTCAGGGGCGAACACTGAAGCTTTCTTT. Translation: CASSPTSGANTEAFF. Drawing the rest from reference TRBV3-1 and TRBJ1-1, the complete variable domain is DTAVSQTPKYLVTQMGNDKSIKCEQNLGHDTMYWYKQDSKKFLKIMFSYNNKELIINETVPNRFSPKSPDKAHLNLHINSLELGDSAVYFCASSPTSGANTEAFFGQGTRLTVV.

Ten or more counts support this clonotype. The rearrangement links TRBV5-1 to TRBJ2-3; maybe TRBD2 (5 bases). CDR3 length: 14 amino acids. CDR1 and CDR2 (germline): SGHRS, YFSETQ. V was clipped by 6 bases and J by 4 bases, with 15 bases between them. The DNA of the CDR3 is TGCGCCAGCAAGCCTAGCCATGGCGCAGATACGCAGTATTTT. Translated, it gives CASKPSHGADTQYF.

This clonotype was seen many times. The rearrangement links TRBV6-1 to TRBJ2-1; D is unresolved. Between the trimmed V and J ends, which lost 9 bases and 1 base, there was a span of 13 bases. The CDR3 consists of 14 residues. Per germline, CDR1 MNHNS and CDR2 SASEGT. The CDR3 DNA follows: TGTGCCAGACGTACAAGTTGGTCCTACAATGAGCAGTTCTTC. Protein sequence: CARRTSWSYNEQFF.

This rearrangement joins TRBV28 to TRBJ2-7; a possible D gene is TRBD2 (6 bases). Germline V lookup: CDR1 MDHEN, CDR2 SYDVKM. V dropped 5 bases and J dropped 0 bases, with 23 bases sitting between them. This CDR3 region has 18 residues. CDR3 DNA: TGTGCCAGCAGTCCCCCCCTAACATCCGGGACTCTCTCCTACGAGCAGTACTTC. Protein: CASSPPLTSGTLSYEQYF.

Ten or more counts support this clonotype. The chain carries TRBV6-5 and TRBJ2-5; D is ambiguous. The germline gives CDR1 MNHEY, CDR2 SVGAGI. The length of the CDR3 is 14 residues. The V gene lost 3 bases and the J gene lost 2 bases, with 10 bases spanning the gap. As DNA, the CDR3 is TGTGCCAGCAGTTATAATCTCCTTCAAGAGACCCAGTACTTC. It yields the protein CASSYNLLQETQYF.

The chain recombines TRBV12-3 or TRBV12-4 with TRBJ2-7; the D gene could be TRBD1 or TRBD2 (5 bases each). V was cut by 6 bases and J by 8 bases, with 11 bases left in between. The length of the CDR3 is 11 residues. CDR3 protein: CASSPGGKQYF. CDR3 nucleotide sequence: TGTGCCAGCAGCCCTGGGGGTAAGCAGTACTTC.

This clonotype has only a few counts. The gene calls are TRBV5-4 and TRBJ2-7; 8 nucleotides match TRBD1. V lost 3 bases to trimming and J lost 4 bases; unmatched junction nucleotides: 6. The CDR3 contains 14 residues. Germline loops: CDR1 SGHNT, CDR2 YYREEE (reference sequence). The CDR3 reads CASSSRDRNYEQYF. CDR3 sequence (DNA): TGTGCCAGCAGCTCCCGGGACAGGAATTACGAGCAGTACTTC.

The chain employs TRBV3-1 and TRBJ2-2; D perhaps matches TRBD2 (5 bases). The CDR3 spans 14 residues. The V end lost 4 bases, the J end lost 7 bases, and 13 bases lay between the germline ends. Germline CDR1 LGHDT, CDR2 YNNKEL (reference sequence). The CDR3 coding sequence is TGTGCCAGCAGCCTGGACTCCCGGGGCGGGGAGCTGTTTTTT. It codes for CASSLDSRGGELFF.

This clonotype has a handful of counts. This chain uses TRBV10-1 with TRBJ2-1; 9 nucleotides agree with TRBD1. CDR1 and CDR2 (germline): WNHNN, SYGVQD (reference sequence). J gave up 13 bases and V 6 bases, and 7 bases lay outside the gene matches. This CDR3 is 12 amino acids long. Here the CDR3 DNA reads TGCGCCAGCAGCCTGGACAGGGGAGAACAGTTCTTC. Residues: CASSLDRGEQFF.

This chain connects TRBV7-9 to TRBJ2-7; no definite D call. V gave up 1 base and J gave up 0 bases, with 7 bases separating them. The CDR3 contains 14 residues. Germline CDR1 SEHNR, CDR2 FQNEAQ (reference sequence). CDR3 residues: CASSLVPTSYEQYF. CDR3 coding DNA: TGTGCCAGCAGCTTAGTTCCGACCTCCTACGAGCAGTACTTC.

This chain uses TRBV28 with TRBJ2-7, with D maybe TRBD1 (6 bases). Looked up from germline, CDR1 is MDHEN and CDR2 is SYDVKM. The CDR3 runs 16 residues. V lost 4 bases and J lost 0, with 16 bases in between. The DNA of the CDR3 is TGTGCCAGCAGTTCGCCCCGGACAGCCGTCTCCTACGAGCAGTACTTC. Its translation is CASSSPRTAVSYEQYF.

This clonotype was seen at least ten times. This sequence joins TRBV7-9 and TRBJ1-6; D unresolved. Germline assignment: CDR1 SEHNR and CDR2 FQNEAQ (reference sequence). The ends were cut back, 1 base at V and 4 bases at J, with 5 bases in the middle. There are 14 residues in the CDR3. CDR3 sequence: CASSLEQYNSPLHF. The CDR3, as DNA: TGTGCCAGCAGCTTAGAGCAATATAATTCACCCCTCCACTTT.

The V and J genes are TRBV28 and TRBJ1-5, with D perhaps matching TRBD1 (5 bases). Trimming pared 3 bases from V and 7 bases from J, leaving 13 bases between. Germline values: CDR1 MDHEN, CDR2 SYDVKM. CDR3 length: 14 amino acids. The CDR3 DNA reads TGTGCCAGCAGTTTCAGGGTAGTGGGACAGCCCCAGCATTTT. Its protein is CASSFRVVGQPQHF.

This clonotype was seen many times. The chain carries TRBV20-1 and TRBJ1-6; D ambiguous. Trimming shortened V by 5 bases and J by 9 bases, and 14 bases separated the two germline ends. The CDR3 covers 13 residues. CDR1 is DFQATT and CDR2 is SNEGSKA in the germline V gene (reference sequence). CDR3 sequence (DNA): TGCAGTGCTCCTGACCCCCTAGGTTCACCCCTCCACTTT. Translation gives CSAPDPLGSPLHF.

In its sample, this clonotype was seen many times. V and J are TRBV3-1 and TRBJ2-5, with 9 bases that match TRBD1. This CDR3 region has 15 residues. Germline lookup yields CDR1 LGHDT and CDR2 YNNKEL (reference sequence). Germline trimming cut 2 bases from V and 4 bases from J; bases unmatched to any gene: 5. CDR3 sequence (DNA): TGTGCCAGCAGCCAACCGGGACAGGGCGGAGAGACCCAGTACTTC. Its translation: CASSQPGQGGETQYF.

Ten or more counts support this clonotype. J is TRBJ2-1 and V is TRBV27, with D perhaps matching TRBD1 (5 bases). Germline CDR1 is MNHEY and CDR2 is SMNVEV (reference sequence). The CDR3 is made up of 14 amino acids. Trimming left V 2 bases short and J 8 bases short, with 13 bases between. The CDR3 sequence is CASSLGSGWDEQFF. CDR3 DNA: TGTGCCAGCAGTTTAGGTTCAGGGTGGGATGAGCAGTTCTTC.